This T cell receptor beta chain was captured by sequencing in a study of shared clonotypes between healthy human individuals. The V gene's germline CDR1 is SGHNT and CDR2 YYREEE (reference sequence). The CDR3 loop spans 17 amino acids. J was trimmed by 5 bases and V by 4 bases; bases with no gene match: 10. The table came from immunoSEQ multiplex PCR; TCRdb's copy has only in-frame clones and leaves some out. The repertoire holds some 1.5 million clones, with about 96% as singletons. Sequenced material: naive CD4+ T cells sorted from blood. Subset indicated: CD45RA+ positively selected. This receptor was obtained from a man younger than 40 in good health. V gene TRBV5-4 combines with J gene TRBJ2-1; 12 bases are shared with TRBD2. The CDR3 DNA sequence: TGTGCCAGCAGCCTAGGGACTAGCGGGCGTCTAAACAATGAGCAGTTCTTC. Its protein product is CASSLGTSGRLNNEQFF.